These T cell receptor beta chains were read from a single sample in a study of blood T cell repertoires in COVID-19. Produced via immunoSEQ multiplex PCR; TCRdb's table is partial and in-frame only. The table shows about 39,000 clones, with 80% to 90% occurring only once. Sequencing was performed on peripheral blood. These receptors all come from a man aged 40-55 years with active COVID-19. CDR3s include the opening cysteine and the closing phenylalanine or tryptophan.

J gene: TRBJ1-5
V gene: TRBV2
CDR3 protein: CASNEQGPGVNQPQHF

J gene: TRBJ1-1
V gene: TRBV7-2
CDR3 protein: CASSPNRGMKAFF

J gene: TRBJ1-4
V gene: TRBV19
CDR3 protein: CASRRQASNEKLFF

J gene: TRBJ2-1
V gene: TRBV2
CDR3 protein: CASSGGGTRTLLEQFF

J gene: TRBJ1-1
V gene: TRBV7-9
CDR3 protein: CASSLMGPEAFF

J gene: TRBJ2-3
V gene: TRBV19
CDR3 protein: CASSTHRETQYF

J gene: TRBJ2-3
V gene: TRBV10-3
CDR3 protein: CAIGKTGTGGPDTQYF

J gene: TRBJ2-7
V gene: TRBV10-3
CDR3 protein: CAISGGLLYEQYF

J gene: TRBJ1-4
V gene: TRBV9
CDR3 protein: CASSAGTGLNEKLFF

J gene: TRBJ2-1
V gene: TRBV27
CDR3 protein: CASSLSGLAGGVQFF

J gene: TRBJ1-1
V gene: TRBV18
CDR3 protein: CASSPTVNTEAFF

J gene: TRBJ2-2
V gene: TRBV12-3/TRBV12-4
CDR3 protein: CASTHLMIGELFF

J gene: TRBJ2-2
V gene: TRBV5-6
CDR3 protein: CASSRRQGNTGELFF

J gene: TRBJ1-5
V gene: TRBV30
CDR3 protein: CAWSRGQGNQPQHF

J gene: TRBJ1-1
V gene: TRBV6-5
CDR3 protein: CASSYRAEAFF

J gene: TRBJ2-4
V gene: TRBV18
CDR3 protein: CASSPASTVKNIQYF

J gene: TRBJ2-3
V gene: TRBV5-1
CDR3 protein: CASSLGRTGGADTQYF

J gene: TRBJ2-4
V gene: TRBV29-1
CDR3 protein: CSADLGDIQYF

J gene: TRBJ1-2
V gene: TRBV5-6
CDR3 protein: CASSLYATDTYGYTF

J gene: TRBJ2-7
V gene: TRBV18
CDR3 protein: CASSPRRAGEGEQYF

J gene: TRBJ1-2
V gene: TRBV7-9
CDR3 protein: CASSLGQGQSGGYTF

J gene: TRBJ1-5
V gene: TRBV28
CDR3 protein: CASNGGQGYYSNQPQHF

J gene: TRBJ1-2
V gene: TRBV19
CDR3 protein: CASRMGQAYGYTF

J gene: TRBJ1-3
V gene: TRBV18
CDR3 protein: CASSRWTSGNTIYF

J gene: TRBJ1-1
V gene: TRBV5-1
CDR3 protein: CATWTGPGGTEAFF

J gene: TRBJ2-1
V gene: TRBV10-3
CDR3 protein: CAISLGGVNEQFF

J gene: TRBJ2-2
V gene: TRBV6-1
CDR3 protein: CASSENPSRELFF

J gene: TRBJ2-7
V gene: TRBV19
CDR3 protein: CASSIEEAGIYEQYF

J gene: TRBJ2-5
V gene: TRBV19
CDR3 protein: CASSSTSGQETQYF

J gene: TRBJ1-5
V gene: TRBV6-5
CDR3 protein: CASTEMAAAYQPQHF

J gene: TRBJ2-1
V gene: TRBV6-5
CDR3 protein: CASKRSGSFEQFF

J gene: TRBJ2-4
V gene: TRBV27
CDR3 protein: CASSSRGENIQYF

J gene: TRBJ1-5
V gene: TRBV29-1
CDR3 protein: CSVQDSGNQPQHF

J gene: TRBJ2-3
V gene: TRBV7-3
CDR3 protein: CASSFSGLLTDTQYF

J gene: TRBJ2-2
V gene: TRBV10-2
CDR3 protein: CASSESSGGELFF

J gene: TRBJ2-2
V gene: TRBV5-8
CDR3 protein: CASIVGVGLIINTGELFF

J gene: TRBJ2-7
V gene: TRBV5-1
CDR3 protein: CASSLEVAAVEQYF

J gene: TRBJ2-7
V gene: TRBV28
CDR3 protein: CASNRLAASYEQYF

J gene: TRBJ2-1
V gene: TRBV5-1
CDR3 protein: CASSTRGGGNEQFF